One sample yielded the 23 T cell receptor beta chains listed below, sequenced in a study of shared T cell receptors in the human thymus. Sequenced by immunoSEQ multiplex PCR; TCRdb stores in-frame clones only, minus some. The table has hundreds of thousands of clones, approximately 90% seen once. These data are also associated with another study on human thymus T cells.

Specimen: thymocytes. These receptor sequences come from a boy younger than two with a congenital heart defect.

The chain uses TRBV10-3 and TRBJ1-1; 7 nucleotides match TRBD1. The germline gives CDR1 ENHRY, CDR2 SYGVKD. Losses at the gene ends were 2 bases for V and 8 bases for J; bases not matched to a gene: 32. The CDR3 spans 22 residues. This CDR3 reads CAISELTDREAHELPNTGEAFF. CDR3 bases: TGTGCCATCAGTGAGCTGACCGACAGGGAGGCGCACGAGCTTCCGAACACTGGGGAAGCTTTCTTT.

This rearrangement joins TRBV7-2 to TRBJ2-7; D perhaps matches TRBD2 (6 bases). Trimming took off 3 bases at V and 7 bases at J, with 19 bases between the two ends. Germline CDR1 reads SGHTA; CDR2 reads FQGNSA. The CDR3 has 15 amino acids. The DNA for the CDR3 is TGTGCCAGCAGCTTTCTCCCGCTAGCGAGGACGGAGCAGTACTTC. Translating gives CASSFLPLARTEQYF.

The chain uses TRBV27 and TRBJ2-7; 7 bases map to TRBD2. The length of the CDR3 is 18 residues. Trimming removed 3 bases from V and 2 bases from J; junction bases left unmatched: 16. The V gene's germline CDR1 is MNHEY and CDR2 SMNVEV (reference sequence). The CDR3 reads CASSLGRGGPNYPYEQYF. The DNA of the CDR3 is TGTGCCAGCAGTTTGGGGAGGGGAGGCCCGAATTATCCCTACGAGCAGTACTTC.

This clone has a single count. The chain carries TRBV7-8 and TRBJ2-3; 9 positions agree with TRBD2. J gave up 3 bases and V 4 bases, and 2 bases lay outside the gene matches. The germline gives CDR1 SGHVS, CDR2 FQNEAQ. This CDR3 is built from 14 residues. As DNA, the CDR3 is TGTGCCAGCAGCTCCGGACTAGCGACAGATACGCAGTATTTT. This codes for CASSSGLATDTQYF.

This chain uses TRBV28 with TRBJ2-7, with 8 nucleotides matching TRBD1. Germline lookup yields CDR1 MDHEN and CDR2 SYDVKM. The CDR3 loop spans 16 amino acids. V was clipped by 4 bases and J by 2 bases; unmatched bases: 10. The CDR3 coding sequence is TGTGCCAGCAGTTCCCTAGACAGGGGAAAACCCTACGAGCAGTACTTC. Protein product: CASSSLDRGKPYEQYF.

The CDR3 protein is CASSSKAPRSRGNEQFF. CDR3 coding DNA: TGTGCCAGCAGTTCCAAGGCCCCCCGAAGTAGGGGCAATGAGCAGTTCTTC. The chain combines TRBV28 with TRBJ2-1; D may be TRBD1 (5 bases). The CDR3 sequence is 17 residues long. In germline, CDR1 is MDHEN, CDR2 SYDVKM. Trimming removed 4 bases at V and 6 bases at J, with 22 bases between.

The gene calls are TRBV4-3 and TRBJ2-1; tentative D call: TRBD2 (8 bases). V was pared by 4 bases and J by 5 bases, with 15 bases between. The CDR3 contains 15 residues. CDR1 LGHNA and CDR2 YSLEER come from the germline V gene. The chain's CDR3 is CASSPSGGGHNEQFF. The CDR3 DNA follows: TGCGCCAGCAGCCCCTCGGGAGGGGGCCACAATGAGCAGTTCTTC.

The rearrangement uses TRBV5-6 and TRBJ2-3; 9 nucleotides align to TRBD2. The V gene's germline CDR1 is SGHDT and CDR2 YYEEEE. The trim removed 1 base at V and 6 bases at J, leaving 9 bases unmatched. This CDR3 spans 16 amino acids. CDR3 sequence reads: CASSLLLAGQSDTQYF. The CDR3 region has the DNA TGTGCCAGCAGCTTGCTCCTAGCGGGACAGTCTGATACGCAGTATTTT.

The genes are TRBV14 and TRBJ2-7, with 10 bases that match TRBD1. V lost 1 base, J lost 1 base, and 13 bases stayed unmatched. CDR3 length: 19 amino acids. Germline lookup yields CDR1 SGHDN and CDR2 FVKESK. The CDR3, as DNA: TGTGCCAGCAGCCAAGTTCATCCTCCGGGACAGGGGAAATCCTACGAGCAGTACTTC. It is translated as CASSQVHPPGQGKSYEQYF.

The gene calls are TRBV19 and TRBJ2-7; 7 bases fit TRBD2. The CDR3 covers 14 residues. Germline lookup yields CDR1 LNHDA and CDR2 SQIVND (reference sequence). The trim removed 1 base at V and 2 bases at J, leaving 2 bases unmatched. CDR3 bases: TGTGCCAGTAGTATAGCTAGCGGAACCTACGAGCAGTACTTC. This gives the protein CASSIASGTYEQYF.

This chain links TRBV28 with TRBJ2-1; no clear D. The germline gives CDR1 MDHEN, CDR2 SYDVKM. Trimming left V 11 bases short and J 3 bases short, with 17 bases between. The CDR3 loop spans 14 amino acids. In DNA form, the CDR3 reads TGTGCCTCCCAGGCTACCTCTGGCTACAATGAGCAGTTCTTC. The encoded protein is CASQATSGYNEQFF.

CDR3 loop: CASSLGLVSYNEQFF. The CDR3 DNA reads TGTGCCAGCAGTTTGGGACTAGTTTCTTACAATGAGCAGTTCTTC. The chain joins TRBV27 to TRBJ2-1, with 8 bases aligning to TRBD2. From germline, CDR1 is MNHEY and CDR2 SMNVEV (reference sequence). The CDR3 has 15 amino acids. The V and J ends lost 3 bases and 4 bases, in that order; junction bases with no gene match: 5.

The rearrangement uses TRBV4-1 and TRBJ2-5; 9 nucleotides line up with TRBD2. Germline V gives CDR1 MGHRA, CDR2 YSYEKL. Trimming at V came to 0 bases and at J to 5 bases, leaving 7 bases not matched to a gene. The CDR3 is 16 amino acids. Here the CDR3 reads CASSQDGGGRGETQYF. CDR3 DNA: TGCGCCAGCAGCCAAGATGGGGGCGGGAGGGGTGAGACCCAGTACTTC.

This clone was seen once. The rearrangement joins TRBV4-3 to TRBJ1-1; 7 bases are a match to TRBD1. The CDR3 has 15 residues. With V trimmed by 0 bases and J by 5 bases, 6 bases remained unmatched. The V gene's germline CDR1 is LGHNA and CDR2 YSLEER. The DNA for the CDR3 is TGCGCCAGCAGCCAAGAAAAGACAGGGAGGACTGAAGCTTTCTTT. This gives the protein CASSQEKTGRTEAFF.

This chain links TRBV11-2 with TRBJ2-3; 16 bases agree with TRBD2. The CDR3 extends over 19 amino acids. With 3 bases clipped from V and 4 bases from J, the junction kept 10 bases outside the gene matches. The V gene's germline CDR1 is SGHAT and CDR2 FQNNGV. The CDR3 here is CASSLGIGTSGRVADTQYF. The CDR3 DNA is TGTGCCAGCAGCTTGGGCATCGGGACTAGCGGGAGGGTTGCAGATACGCAGTATTTT. The variable domain in full, completed from reference TRBV11-2 and TRBJ2-3, reads EAGVAQSPRYKIIEKRQSVAFWCNPISGHATLYWYQQILGQGPKLLIQFQNNGVVDDSQLPKDRFSAERLKGVDSTLKIQPAKLEDSAVYLCASSLGIGTSGRVADTQYFGPGTRLTVL.

The J gene is TRBJ2-5, the V gene TRBV11-2, with a weak D call TRBD2 (6 bases). From germline, CDR1 is SGHAT and CDR2 FQNNGV. The CDR3 runs to 14 residues. Trimming shortened V by 5 bases and J by 5 bases, and 15 bases separated the two germline ends. The chain's CDR3 is CASSDSSGRETQYF. Here the CDR3 DNA reads TGTGCCAGCAGCGACTCGTCAGGGAGGGAGACCCAGTACTTC. Filled out from reference TRBV11-2 and TRBJ2-5, the complete variable domain reads EAGVAQSPRYKIIEKRQSVAFWCNPISGHATLYWYQQILGQGPKLLIQFQNNGVVDDSQLPKDRFSAERLKGVDSTLKIQPAKLEDSAVYLCASSDSSGRETQYFGPGTRLLVL.

The gene calls are TRBV4-3 and TRBJ2-3; 7 bases are shared with TRBD2. CDR3 length: 18 residues. Germline CDR1 and CDR2: LGHNA and YSLEER. Trimming removed 1 base from V and 3 bases from J; junction bases left unmatched: 13. The CDR3 sequence: CASSQGTPSSGATDTQYF. The CDR3 DNA follows: TGCGCCAGCAGCCAAGGGACCCCTTCTAGCGGCGCAACAGATACGCAGTATTTT.

The table lists this clone with a count of one. The chain has TRBV28 and TRBJ2-7; TRBD1 aligns across 9 bases. Trimming cost V 6 bases and J 3 bases; bases outside gene matches: 21. The germline V gene has CDR1 MDHEN and CDR2 SYDVKM. The length of the CDR3 is 19 residues. CDR3 loop: CASSTVGERNRDRDYEQYF. CDR3 DNA sequence: TGTGCCAGCAGCACGGTGGGAGAACGGAACCGGGACAGGGACTACGAGCAGTACTTC. Looking up the rest from reference TRBV28 and TRBJ2-7 gives the full variable domain: DVKVTQSSRYLVKRTGEKVFLECVQDMDHENMFWYRQDPGLGLRLIYFSYDVKMKEKGDIPEGYSVSREKKERFSLILESASTNQTSMYLCASSTVGERNRDRDYEQYFGPGTRLTVT.

The chain links TRBV7-7 to TRBJ2-5, with a tentative D call TRBD2 (5 bases). The ends were cut back, 1 base at V and 0 bases at J, with 6 bases in the middle. Germline V CDR1 and CDR2: SSHAT, FNYEAQ (reference sequence). This CDR3 is 14 amino acids long. The CDR3 sequence is CASSLDGNQETQYF. Written as DNA, the CDR3 is TGTGCCAGCAGCTTAGACGGGAACCAAGAGACCCAGTACTTC.

This chain joins TRBV21-1 and TRBJ2-1; the table assigns TRBD2, which was not confirmed against the DNA. TRBV21-1 represents a pseudogene. The CDR3 extends over 14 amino acids. This chain's CDR3 is CASSSRTSDNEQFF. In DNA form, the CDR3 reads TGTGCCAGCAGCTCTCGGACTTCTGACAATGAGCAGTTCTTC.

The V call is TRBV6-5, the J call TRBJ2-7, with D perhaps TRBD2 (6 bases). CDR1 is MNHEY and CDR2 is SVGAGI in the germline V gene. Trimming took 6 bases from V and 2 from J, leaving 14 bases between them. The CDR3 extends over 14 amino acids. DNA of the CDR3: TGTGCCAGCAGAGCGGGCCCCCGGGCCTACGAGCAGTACTTC. The encoded protein is CASRAGPRAYEQYF.

The chain recombines TRBV6-5 with TRBJ2-1; D gene unclear. Trimming shortened V by 4 bases and J by 0 bases, and 13 bases separated the two germline ends. The length of the CDR3 is 16 residues. The germline gives CDR1 MNHEY, CDR2 SVGAGI. DNA for the CDR3: TGTGCCAGCAGTTCCCCAGCCTCTAGCTCCTACAATGAGCAGTTCTTC. It encodes CASSSPASSSYNEQFF.

V usage is TRBV15 and J usage is TRBJ1-1, with D unresolved. V was clipped by 1 base and J by 1 base, with 4 bases between them. Germline V gene sequence: CDR1 LNHNV, CDR2 YYDKDF (reference sequence). This CDR3 spans 13 amino acids. The CDR3 DNA is TGTGCCACCAGCAGAGTCGGGAACACTGAAGCTTTCTTT. Encoded protein: CATSRVGNTEAFF.